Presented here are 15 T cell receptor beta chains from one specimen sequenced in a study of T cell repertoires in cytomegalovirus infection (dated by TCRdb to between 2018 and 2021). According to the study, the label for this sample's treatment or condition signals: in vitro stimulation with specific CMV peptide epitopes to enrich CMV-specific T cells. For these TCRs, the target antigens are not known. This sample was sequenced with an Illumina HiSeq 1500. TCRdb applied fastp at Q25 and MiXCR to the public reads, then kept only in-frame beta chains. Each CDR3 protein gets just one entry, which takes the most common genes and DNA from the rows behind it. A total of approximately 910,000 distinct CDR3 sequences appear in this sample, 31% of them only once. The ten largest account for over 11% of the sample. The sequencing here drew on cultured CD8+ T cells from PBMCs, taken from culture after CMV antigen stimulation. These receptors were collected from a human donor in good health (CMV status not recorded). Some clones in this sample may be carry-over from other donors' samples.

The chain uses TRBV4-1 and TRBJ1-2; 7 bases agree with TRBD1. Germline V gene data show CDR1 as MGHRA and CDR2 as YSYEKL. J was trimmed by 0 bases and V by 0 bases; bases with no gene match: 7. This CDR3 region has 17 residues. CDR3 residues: CASSQDMAGTANYGYTF. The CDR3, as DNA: TGCGCCAGCAGCCAAGATATGGCCGGGACAGCTAACTATGGCTACACCTTC.

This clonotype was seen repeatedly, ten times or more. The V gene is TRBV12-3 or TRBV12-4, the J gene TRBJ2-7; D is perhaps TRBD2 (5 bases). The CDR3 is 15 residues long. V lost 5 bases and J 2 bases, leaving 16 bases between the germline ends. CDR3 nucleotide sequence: TGTGCCAGCAGTGGACGGGAAGGGATGCCCTACGAGCAGTACTTC. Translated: CASSGREGMPYEQYF.

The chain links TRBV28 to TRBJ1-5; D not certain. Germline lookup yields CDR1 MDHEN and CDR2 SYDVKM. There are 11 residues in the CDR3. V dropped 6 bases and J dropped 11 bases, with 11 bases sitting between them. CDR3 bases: TGTGCCAGCAGGGCATCGGGAACCCAGCATTTT. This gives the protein CASRASGTQHF. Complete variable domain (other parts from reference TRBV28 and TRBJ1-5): DVKVTQSSRYLVKRTGEKVFLECVQDMDHENMFWYRQDPGLGLRLIYFSYDVKMKEKGDIPEGYSVSREKKERFSLILESASTNQTSMYLCASRASGTQHFGDGTRLSIL.

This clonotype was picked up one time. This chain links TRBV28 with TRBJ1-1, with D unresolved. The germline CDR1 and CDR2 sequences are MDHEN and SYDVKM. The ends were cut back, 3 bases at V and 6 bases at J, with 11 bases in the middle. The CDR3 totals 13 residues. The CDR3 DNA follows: TGTGCCAGCAGTTTTGATGGCCGACCTGAAGCTTTCTTT. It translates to CASSFDGRPEAFF. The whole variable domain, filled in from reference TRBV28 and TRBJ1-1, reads DVKVTQSSRYLVKRTGEKVFLECVQDMDHENMFWYRQDPGLGLRLIYFSYDVKMKEKGDIPEGYSVSREKKERFSLILESASTNQTSMYLCASSFDGRPEAFFGQGTRLTVV.

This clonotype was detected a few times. As DNA, the CDR3 is TGTGCCAGCAGCCCGGGTCCCAGAGGGACCAAAAACATTCAGTACTTC. As protein: CASSPGPRGTKNIQYF. J is TRBJ2-4 and V is TRBV11-1; D is perhaps TRBD2 (5 bases). Trimming removed 5 bases at V and 2 bases at J, with 16 bases between. The CDR3 extends over 16 amino acids. Germline CDR1 reads SGHAT; CDR2 reads FQDESV (reference sequence).

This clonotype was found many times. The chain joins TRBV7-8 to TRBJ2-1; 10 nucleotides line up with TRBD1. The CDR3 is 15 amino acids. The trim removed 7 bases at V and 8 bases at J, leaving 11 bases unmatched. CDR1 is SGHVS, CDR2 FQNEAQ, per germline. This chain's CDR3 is CASTLDRGLIDEQFF. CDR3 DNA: TGTGCCAGCACCCTCGACAGGGGGCTAATAGATGAGCAGTTCTTC. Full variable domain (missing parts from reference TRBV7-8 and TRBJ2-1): GAGVSQSPRYKVAKRGQDVALRCDPISGHVSLFWYQQALGQGPEFLTYFQNEAQLDKSGLPSDRFFAERPEGSVSTLKIQRTQQEDSAVYLCASTLDRGLIDEQFFGPGTRLTVL.

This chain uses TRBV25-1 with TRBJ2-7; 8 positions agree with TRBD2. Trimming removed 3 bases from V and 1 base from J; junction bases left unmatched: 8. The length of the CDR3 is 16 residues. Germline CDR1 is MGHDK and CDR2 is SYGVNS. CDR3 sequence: CASSDPLRGDSYEQYF. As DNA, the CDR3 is TGTGCCAGCAGTGATCCCTTGCGGGGGGATTCCTACGAGCAGTACTTC.

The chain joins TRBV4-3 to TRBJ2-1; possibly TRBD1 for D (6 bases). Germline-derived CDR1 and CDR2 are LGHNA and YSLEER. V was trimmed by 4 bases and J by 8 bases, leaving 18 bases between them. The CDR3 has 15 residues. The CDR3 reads CASSPRQGSFYEQFF. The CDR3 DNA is TGCGCCAGCAGCCCCCGGCAGGGGAGCTTCTATGAGCAGTTCTTC.

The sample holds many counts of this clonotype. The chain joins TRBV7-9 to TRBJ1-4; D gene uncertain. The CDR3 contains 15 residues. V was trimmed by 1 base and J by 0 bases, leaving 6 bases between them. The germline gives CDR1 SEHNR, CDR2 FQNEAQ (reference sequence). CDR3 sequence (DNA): TGTGCCAGCAGCTTAGAAGGTTCAACTAATGAAAAACTGTTTTTT. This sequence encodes CASSLEGSTNEKLFF.

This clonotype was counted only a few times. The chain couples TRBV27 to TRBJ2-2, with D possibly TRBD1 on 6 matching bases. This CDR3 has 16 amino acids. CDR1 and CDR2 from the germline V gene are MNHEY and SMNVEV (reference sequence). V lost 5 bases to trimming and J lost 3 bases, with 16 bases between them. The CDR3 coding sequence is TGTGCCAGCAGTCTTACAGGGCAGAGGGACACCGGGGAGCTGTTTTTT. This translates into CASSLTGQRDTGELFF.

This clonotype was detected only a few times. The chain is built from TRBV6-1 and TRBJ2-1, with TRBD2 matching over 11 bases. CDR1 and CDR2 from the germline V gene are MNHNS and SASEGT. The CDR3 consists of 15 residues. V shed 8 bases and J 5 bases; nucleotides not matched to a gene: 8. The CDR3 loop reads CASGFLAGGHNEQFF. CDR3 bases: TGTGCCAGCGGATTCTTAGCGGGGGGGCACAATGAGCAGTTCTTC.

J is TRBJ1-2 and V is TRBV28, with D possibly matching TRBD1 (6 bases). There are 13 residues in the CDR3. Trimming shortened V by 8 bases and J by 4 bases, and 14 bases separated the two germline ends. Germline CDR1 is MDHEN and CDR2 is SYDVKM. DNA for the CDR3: TGTGCCAGCGAAACTCGACAGGTCTATGGCTACACCTTC. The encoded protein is CASETRQVYGYTF.

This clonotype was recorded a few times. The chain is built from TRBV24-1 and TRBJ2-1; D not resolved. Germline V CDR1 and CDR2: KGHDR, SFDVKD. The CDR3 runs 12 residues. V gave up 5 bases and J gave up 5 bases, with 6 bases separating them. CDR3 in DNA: TGTGCCACCAGTGTTCGGGACAATGAGCAGTTCTTC. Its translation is CATSVRDNEQFF.

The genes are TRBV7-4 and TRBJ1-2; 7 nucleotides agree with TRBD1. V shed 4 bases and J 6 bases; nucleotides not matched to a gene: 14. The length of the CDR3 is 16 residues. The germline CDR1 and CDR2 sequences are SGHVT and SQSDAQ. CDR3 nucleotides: TGTGCCAGCAGCTCCAGGGGGAGCCCACCTAAGAATGGCTACACCTTC. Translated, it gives CASSSRGSPPKNGYTF. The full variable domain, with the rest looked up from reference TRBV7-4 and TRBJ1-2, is GAGVSQSPRYKVAKRGRDVALRCDSISGHVTLYWYRQTLGQGSEVLTYSQSDAQRDKSGRPSGRFSAERPERSVSTLKIQRTEQGDSAVYLCASSSRGSPPKNGYTFGSGTRLTVV.

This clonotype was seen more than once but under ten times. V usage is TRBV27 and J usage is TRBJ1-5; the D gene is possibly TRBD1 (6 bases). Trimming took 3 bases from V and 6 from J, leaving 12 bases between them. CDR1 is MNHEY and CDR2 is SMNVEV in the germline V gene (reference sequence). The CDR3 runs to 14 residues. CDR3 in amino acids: CASSFLGAIQPQHF. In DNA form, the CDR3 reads TGTGCCAGCAGTTTTCTGGGGGCGATTCAGCCCCAGCATTTT.